A selection of T cell receptor beta chains follows, all from one sample in a study of blood T cell repertoires in COVID-19. Assay used: immunoSEQ multiplex PCR; TCRdb lists only in-frame clones, some missing. Among 180,000 or so clones listed, roughly 85% were seen once. Sequencing was carried out using peripheral blood. Receptors originate from a man in his sixties with acute or convalescent COVID-19. Each CDR3 is given with its conserved first and last residue. The order of the fields is D gene, V gene, clone size, J gene, CDR3 DNA, CDR3 protein. A D gene is named only where the DNA matches it firmly. For some rows the clone size is stated as once, few or many, or as a class when expanded; others skip it.

>.|TRBV29-1|.|TRBJ2-5
TGCAGCACATCTTCGGGAGAGACCCAGTACTTC
CSTSSGETQYF
>TRBD2|TRBV7-6|.|TRBJ2-4
TGTGCCAGCAGCCTAGGACTAGCGGGAGGGGCAGCCAAAAACATTCAGTACTTC
CASSLGLAGGAAKNIQYF
>TRBD1|TRBV29-1|.|TRBJ2-7
TGCAGCGCCGCGATCAGGGGGACCTACGAGCAGTACTTC
CSAAIRGTYEQYF
>.|TRBV6-2/TRBV6-3|.|TRBJ1-1
TGTGCCAGCAGTCACGGTGGAGGGGCCAACACTGAAGCTTTCTTT
CASSHGGGANTEAFF
>.|TRBV13|.|TRBJ2-3
TGTGCCAGCAGCCAAGGGGCGGTAACCACAGATACGCAGTATTTT
CASSQGAVTTDTQYF
>TRBD2|TRBV10-3|.|TRBJ2-7
TGTGCCATCACCGAGGGAACTAGCGGGAGTCTCTACGAGCAGTACTTC
CAITEGTSGSLYEQYF
>.|TRBV18|.|TRBJ2-7
TGTGCCAGCTCACCACGGGTAGCGGAGACGTCTCCCGAGCAGTACTTC
CASSPRVAETSPEQYF
>.|TRBV28|.|TRBJ1-5
TGTGCCAGCAGTTTCCCGGGGAATCAGCCCCAGCATTTT
CASSFPGNQPQHF
>.|TRBV19|once|TRBJ1-1
TGTGCCAGTAGTATTGGCCCGAACAGGTTGAACACTGAAGCTTTCTTT
CASSIGPNRLNTEAFF
>.|TRBV4-2|few|TRBJ1-5
TGTGCCAGCAGCCAACCTGGGGGCCATCAGCCCCAGCATTTT
CASSQPGGHQPQHF
>.|TRBV9|once|TRBJ2-7
TGTGCCAGCAGCCCCGCCGGGACTCTAAGGGGCGAGCAGTACTTC
CASSPAGTLRGEQYF
>.|TRBV6-6|.|TRBJ2-2
TGTGCCAGCAGCCGGACTACCGGGGAGCTGTTTTTT
CASSRTTGELFF
>TRBD1|TRBV24-1|.|TRBJ1-5
TGTGCCACCCGTAACCGGGACAGGGACCAAGATCAGCCCCAGCATTTT
CATRNRDRDQDQPQHF
>.|TRBV4-1|once|TRBJ1-1
TGCGCCAGCAGCCAAGACAGGGTTAGCACTGAAGCTTTCTTT
CASSQDRVSTEAFF
>.|TRBV7-9|.|TRBJ2-7
TGTGCCAGCAGCTTAGTCGCGGGCTACGAGCAGTACTTC
CASSLVAGYEQYF
>TRBD2|TRBV7-2|.|TRBJ2-1
TGTGCCAGCAGCTCCGGACTAGGGAGGAGCAATGAGCAGTTCTTC
CASSSGLGRSNEQFF
>TRBD1|TRBV28|.|TRBJ1-2
TGTGCCAGCAGTACTGCCATGGACAGGGTAGGAGGCTACACCTTC
CASSTAMDRVGGYTF
>TRBD2|TRBV5-1|.|TRBJ2-7
TGCGCCAGCAGCGTAGGACTAGCGAGAACCCCCGAGCAGTACTTC
CASSVGLARTPEQYF
>TRBD1|TRBV10-3|.|TRBJ1-1
TGTGCCATCAGTGAGCAGGGGGCGAACACTGAAGCTTTCTTT
CAISEQGANTEAFF
>TRBD1|TRBV28|.|TRBJ1-1
TGTGCCAGCAGTGCGTGGGGACAGGCCAACACTGAAGCTTTCTTT
CASSAWGQANTEAFF
>TRBD1|TRBV7-9|.|TRBJ1-2
TGTGCCAGCAGCTACGCAGACAGGGAAGGCTACACCTTC
CASSYADREGYTF
>TRBD2|TRBV7-8|.|TRBJ2-1
TGTGCCAGCAGCTTTACTAGCGGTGCCCGATACAATGAGCAGTTCTTC
CASSFTSGARYNEQFF
>.|TRBV7-4|few|TRBJ1-5
TGTGCCAGCAGCTTAGGCGAGGTGGGGCCGGAAGGGAATCAGCCCCAGCATTTT
CASSLGEVGPEGNQPQHF
>.|TRBV9|.|TRBJ1-5
TGTGCCAGCAGCGTAGCCCCCACATTTGATCAGCCCCAGCATTTT
CASSVAPTFDQPQHF
>.|TRBV19|once|TRBJ1-1
TGTGCCAGTAGTATATGGGAAGGGGCTGAAGCTTTCTTT
CASSIWEGAEAFF
>.|TRBV7-8|once|TRBJ1-1
TGTGCCAGCAGCTTAGCGGGACTGCTGAACACTGAAGCTTTCTTT
CASSLAGLLNTEAFF